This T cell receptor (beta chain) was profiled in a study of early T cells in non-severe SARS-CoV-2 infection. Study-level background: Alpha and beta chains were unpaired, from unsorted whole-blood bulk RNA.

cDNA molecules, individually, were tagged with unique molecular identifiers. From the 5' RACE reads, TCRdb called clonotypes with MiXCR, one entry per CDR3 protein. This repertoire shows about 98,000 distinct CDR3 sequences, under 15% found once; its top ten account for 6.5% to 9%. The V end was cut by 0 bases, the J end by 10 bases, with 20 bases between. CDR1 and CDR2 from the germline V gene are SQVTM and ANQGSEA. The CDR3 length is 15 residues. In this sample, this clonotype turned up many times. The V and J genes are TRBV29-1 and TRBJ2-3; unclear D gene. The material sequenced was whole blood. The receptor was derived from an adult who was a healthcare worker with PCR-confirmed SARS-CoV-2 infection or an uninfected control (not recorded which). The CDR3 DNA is TGCAGCGTTGAAGATCACAATGGTTGGGCGGATGCGCAGTATTTT. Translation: CSVEDHNGWADAQYF.